This TCR beta chain was sequenced in a study of blood T cell repertoires in COVID-19. Study-level background: The cDNA or gDNA used as material had been derived from T cells, B-cell-depleted T cells, or PBMCs.

Authors' data handling: By means of reference gene primer amplification, nucleated cell counts were estimated. Clones were read by immunoSEQ multiplex PCR, and TCRdb kept only the in-frame ones, dropping some. V and J calls and clone size are as listed in that table; D and trimming were resolved from the DNA. The table includes about half a million clones, approximately 83% detected once. Sequencing was done on a sample of peripheral blood. The TCR originated in a human donor in a cohort sampled during active COVID-19.

The CDR3 DNA sequence: TGTGCCAGCAGTGCCTTGGGGGGAGCGGGAGAAAGTGGTACGCAGTATTTT. This codes for CASSALGGAGESGTQYF. V usage is TRBV6-1 and J usage is TRBJ2-3; TRBD2 aligns across 8 bases. Germline V CDR1 and CDR2: MNHNS, SASEGT. CDR3 length equals 17 residues. The V segment lost 4 bases and the J segment 8 bases; nucleotides outside the gene matches: 17.